The clone carrying this T cell receptor (beta chain) was counted a few times. Trimming removed 2 bases from V and 5 bases from J, with 13 bases in between. CDR1 and CDR2 from the germline V gene are SGHRS and YFSETQ. There are 14 residues in the CDR3. The data stem from a study of Graves' ophthalmopathy and Graves' hyperthyroidism. RNA transcripts yielded amplified TCR beta CDR3 regions. The workflow started with a first-round RT-PCR run with HTBI primers and then moved on to a second-round multiplex PCR. TCRdb itself ran the multiplex PCR reads through MiXCR, one entry per CDR3 protein. The sample has around 1.1 million distinct CDR3 sequences; 35% to 40% are singletons.

The chain has TRBV5-1 and TRBJ2-5; D gene uncertain. Sample: peripheral blood or thyroid tissue (not recorded which). The TCR originated in an adult man with Graves' hyperthyroidism. Here the CDR3 DNA reads TGCGCCAGCAGCTTATCTGACCCTAAGGAGACCCAGTACTTC. Its protein product is CASSLSDPKETQYF.